The sequence of this T cell receptor beta chain was determined in a study of shared clonotypes between healthy human individuals (dated by TCRdb to the early 2020s). In terms of the full investigation: A few men and a couple of women, aged 18 to 49 years, made up the cohort. For each donor, three plates each were used for CD4 naive and CD4 memory, two plates were used for CD8 naive, and one plate was used for CD8 memory. To increase sequencing depth and limit assay-specific biases, different laboratories used diverse techniques to prepare libraries and sequence TCR repertoires. Between about 0.94 and 8.9 billion PBMCs per donor were obtained by leukapheresis. The study deeply sequenced blood TCR repertoires of about 5 healthy adults to estimate repertoire size and the extent of clonotype sharing between individuals. Study-wide findings and limitations: Compared with non-shared clonotypes, the clonotypes found in all four sorted-subset donors had higher generation probabilities. Based on pairwise subsampling, the degree of clonotype sharing among donors was expected to be affected by sequencing depth. Sampling was restricted to blood, and TCR repertoires in tissue are likely to differ from TCR repertoires in blood. The genetic and exposure-history diversity represented was limited by the small number of donors. Naive subsets generally had larger estimated clonotype richness than memory subsets. When a few donors were compared, the shared fraction of clonotypes was about 5.4% for naive CD4, 3% to 4% for naive CD8, about 2.4% for memory CD4, and less than 0.5% for memory CD8. Rarefaction of sorted-subset datasets indicated incomplete sequencing despite the large sequencing depth.

The cysteine opens and the phenylalanine closes a CDR3 of 16 amino acids. Left in the record is the CDR3 DNA by itself, 48 bases read in frame from the first base. V is cut back by 0 bases and J by 1 base, with 5 bases in the junction unmatched. According to the germline V gene (reference sequence), CDR1 reads SGHNT and CDR2 reads YYREEE. With respect to this clone: Its antigen has not been determined. No base quality values were provided; no much bigger clone lies one nucleotide off.

TCR CDR3 regions were amplified from genomic DNA by multiplex PCR using the deep immunoSEQ assay. Extracted genomic DNA from each cell subset was spread evenly across all wells of several immunoSEQ 96-well plates, with each plate serving as a replicate. For sorted subsets, each replicate PCR was loaded with roughly 190 ng genomic DNA, equivalent to about 30,000 T cell genomes. The purified libraries were quantified using a Qubit 3.0 fluorometer, sized with a Bioanalyzer 2100, and then quantified again using the KAPA Library Quantification kit. Every immunoSEQ 96-well plate was sequenced on a separate single-read 150-cycle Illumina NextSeq 550 flow cell. Turning to the authors' computational methods: Because the immunoSEQ output held only junctional sequences and lacked quality scores, the filtering could not match the filtering applied to full-length reads. Sequences were annotated with PyIR, a Python wrapper for IgBLAST v1.9, and V/J genes and CDR3 were assigned using IMGT germline references. Any read was removed if the V/J assignment was weak (E-value above 1e-6), the CDR3 was missing, or the read contained stop codons, out-of-frame junctions, or ambiguous translated residues. A V3J clonotype was defined by an identical inferred V gene, J gene, and CDR3 amino acid sequence. The percentage overlap between two repertoires was calculated by dividing the number of shared unique clonotypes by the size of the smaller repertoire. Richness of each repertoire was evaluated using RTK rarefaction, the Chao1 estimator, and Recon v2.1 estimates of unobserved clonotypes. For all TCRbeta clonotypes obtained by the gDNA method from several donors, generation probabilities were computed with OLGA. Imported from immuneACCESS, the table was reduced by TCRdb to in-frame sequences with V and J called. These copies leave out some clones; in studies compared against another copy, an unresolved V gene accounts for under half, and the cause of the remainder is not known. D and trimming were read from the DNA, whereas the V and J calls and clone size are those reported in that table. This sample lists around 720,000 clones; around 78% were detected once. Together, the top ten hold 1.5% to 2% of the sample.

The donors were healthy, HIV-negative adults who had no recently reported acute infections or vaccinations. Every donor was a Caucasian adult living in Nashville, Tennessee, USA. CD4+ T cells were enriched through magnetic negative selection, after which naive cells were positively selected on CD45RA and the remaining negative fraction served as the memory subset. Blood was obtained by leukapheresis, after which PBMCs were separated by Ficoll-Histopaque density gradient centrifugation and cryopreserved in liquid nitrogen vapor phase. Analytical flow cytometry was used to check the purity and quantity of each magnetically sorted T cell population. Each sorted fraction had its genomic DNA isolated and then quantified by UV absorbance on a Nanodrop 2000c.

The sequencing input was memory CD4+ T cells sorted from blood. The sample's cell subset or site label is to be understood as: CD45RA-negative fraction. The TCR comes from a woman in her thirties in good health. In this chain, TRBV5-4 is recombined with TRBJ2-7; TRBD2 aligns with 9 central bases. The CDR3 is CASSLGASGISYEQYF. The nucleotides are TGTGCCAGCAGCTTGGGAGCTAGCGGGATTTCCTACGAGCAGTACTTC.